The 5 T cell receptor beta chains listed next were all sequenced from one sample in a study of memory CD4+ T cells and cytomegalovirus serostatus. Some clones are missing from TCRdb's copy, which holds only in-frame ones; the method was immunoSEQ multiplex PCR. The sample carries roughly 48,000 clones, about 83% recorded once. Single viable CD3+CD4+CD8-CD45RO+ cells were sorted as the memory CD4+ T cells. The sequenced sample was memory CD4+ T cells from blood. These receptors all come from an adult in good health and CMV-seropositive.

The V and J genes are TRBV19 and TRBJ2-1; D is uncertain. V was trimmed by 4 bases and J by 4 bases, leaving 2 bases between them. The CDR3 extends over 11 amino acids. Germline CDR1 LNHDA, CDR2 SQIVND (reference sequence). The CDR3 DNA is TGTGCCAGTAGTAATTACAATGAGCAGTTCTTC. Translating it yields CASSNYNEQFF.

CDR3 sequence reads: CASSPPVWAEDFYEQYF. As DNA, the CDR3 is TGTGCCAGCTCACCACCGGTCTGGGCGGAGGACTTCTACGAGCAGTACTTC. The chain has TRBV18 and TRBJ2-7; a weak D match, TRBD2 (5 bases). The CDR3 has 17 residues. The V end lost 0 bases, the J end lost 3 bases, and 18 bases lay between the germline ends. Per the germline V gene, CDR1 is KGHSH and CDR2 is LQKENI.

This rearrangement joins TRBV6-1 to TRBJ2-1; 7 bases are shared with TRBD2. Trimming cost V 0 bases and J 0 bases; bases outside gene matches: 2. The CDR3 is made up of 16 amino acids. CDR1 is MNHNS and CDR2 is SASEGT in the germline V gene. In DNA form, the CDR3 reads TGTGCCAGCAGTGAAGCCGGGAGGCCCTCCTACAATGAGCAGTTCTTC. It yields the protein CASSEAGRPSYNEQFF.

This clone was seen once. In DNA form, the CDR3 reads TGTGCCAGCTCACCCCCAGGAGGTAAACACGGCAATCAGCCCCAGCATTTT. Protein product: CASSPPGGKHGNQPQHF. This chain connects TRBV18 to TRBJ1-5, with no clear D. Germline assignment: CDR1 KGHSH and CDR2 LQKENI. This CDR3 is 17 amino acids long. V was shortened by 3 bases and J by 2 bases, with 17 bases between the two germline ends. Based on the CDR3 plus reference TRBV18 and TRBJ1-5, the full variable domain is NAGVMQNPRHLVRRRGQEARLRCSPMKGHSHVYWYRQLPEEGLKFMVYLQKENIIDESGMPKERFSAEFPKEGPSILRIQQVVRGDSAAYFCASSPPGGKHGNQPQHFGDGTRLSIL.

V and J are TRBV6-4 and TRBJ2-5; D unclear. There are 15 residues in the CDR3. Per germline, CDR1 MRHNA and CDR2 SNTAGT. Trimming shortened V by 0 bases and J by 5 bases, and 13 bases separated the two germline ends. CDR3 nucleotides: TGTGCCAGCAGTGACTCGTTGCCTCACGGGGAGACCCAGTACTTC. It specifies CASSDSLPHGETQYF.